These 15 T cell receptor beta chains came from one sample sequenced in a study of cytomegalovirus exposure and HLA in healthy donors. TCRdb keeps only in-frame clones here, not all; method: immunoSEQ multiplex PCR. The sample carries over 150,000 clones, 86% recorded once. Sequencing was carried out using PBMCs. The receptors come from a man between 18 and 29 years old in good health and CMV-seropositive.

The gene calls are TRBV7-9 and TRBJ2-7; D is unresolved. V gave up 10 bases and J gave up 4 bases, with 11 bases separating them. The CDR3 covers 11 residues. Germline assignment: CDR1 SEHNR and CDR2 FQNEAQ (reference sequence). Here the CDR3 reads CATPAQYEQYF. As DNA, the CDR3 is TGTGCCACCCCTGCTCAGTACGAGCAGTACTTC.

J is TRBJ2-1 and V is TRBV19, with a tentative D call TRBD1 (6 bases). V gave up 6 bases and J gave up 9 bases, with 18 bases separating them. Per germline, CDR1 LNHDA and CDR2 SQIVND (reference sequence). The CDR3 is made up of 14 amino acids. This CDR3 is CASREYRDQGEQFF. CDR3 sequence (DNA): TGTGCCAGTAGGGAATACAGGGATCAGGGTGAGCAGTTCTTC.

This clone was recorded once. The rearrangement uses TRBV27 and TRBJ2-1; D gene ambiguous. Germline CDR1 and CDR2: MNHEY and SMNVEV (reference sequence). V was clipped by 6 bases and J by 9 bases, with 9 bases between them. There are 11 residues in the CDR3. The CDR3 is CASRFSGEQFF. In nucleotides, the CDR3 is TGTGCCAGCAGGTTCTCGGGTGAGCAGTTCTTC.

The chain employs TRBV4-2 and TRBJ2-1, with a tentative D call TRBD2 (6 bases). The ends were cut back, 0 bases at V and 4 bases at J, with 19 bases in the middle. The CDR3 contains 18 residues. Germline CDR1 is LGHNA and CDR2 is YNFKEQ. CDR3 sequence: CASSQDPLSGLGYNEQFF. The CDR3 nucleotides are TGTGCCAGCAGCCAAGATCCCCTTAGCGGTCTGGGGTACAATGAGCAGTTCTTC.

V and J are TRBV11-3 and TRBJ1-4; 9 bases fit TRBD1. CDR3 length: 15 residues. Trimming removed 3 bases from V and 7 bases from J; junction bases left unmatched: 6. The germline V gene has CDR1 SGHNT and CDR2 YENEEA. In DNA form, the CDR3 reads TGTGCCAGCAGCTTTTGGGGACAGGGATGTGAAAAACTGTTTTTT. It specifies CASSFWGQGCEKLFF.

CDR3 in DNA: TGTGCCAGCAAGACAAGCGGGGGCCAAGGCTACGAGCAGTACTTC. Amino acids: CASKTSGGQGYEQYF. The V and J genes are TRBV6-6 and TRBJ2-7; 8 bases line up with TRBD2. With V trimmed by 7 bases and J by 3 bases, 11 bases remained unmatched. The CDR3 spans 15 residues. Germline V gene data show CDR1 as MNHNY and CDR2 as SVGAGI (reference sequence).

This clone was seen only once. V gene TRBV7-2 combines with J gene TRBJ2-1; weak D call: TRBD1 (6 bases). The CDR3 runs to 14 residues. The ends were cut back, 5 bases at V and 10 bases at J, with 18 bases in the middle. Looked up from germline, CDR1 is SGHTA and CDR2 is FQGNSA. Here the CDR3 DNA reads TGTGCCAGCAGCACCTCCCGGGACACCCGGGAGCAGTTCTTC. Protein product: CASSTSRDTREQFF.

The chain employs TRBV5-6 and TRBJ1-1; D uncertain. Trimming took off 2 bases at V and 0 bases at J, with 8 bases between the two ends. Germline loops: CDR1 SGHDT, CDR2 YYEEEE. There are 14 residues in the CDR3. CDR3 region: CASSFLLVNTEAFF. DNA for the CDR3: TGTGCCAGCAGCTTCCTCCTCGTGAACACTGAAGCTTTCTTT.

The sample holds one count of this clone. This rearrangement joins TRBV27 to TRBJ2-7; 10 bases are a match to TRBD2. V trimming: 2 bases; J trimming: 4 bases; junction bases outside the gene matches: 2. Germline V gene sequence: CDR1 MNHEY, CDR2 SMNVEV (reference sequence). The CDR3 is 14 residues long. CDR3 in DNA: TGTGCCAGCAGTTTACTAGCGGGAGAGTACGAGCAGTACTTC. It translates to CASSLLAGEYEQYF.

The chain employs TRBV4-3 and TRBJ1-1; 7 nucleotides agree with TRBD1. This CDR3 is built from 13 residues. In germline, CDR1 is LGHNA, CDR2 YSLEER. V lost 2 bases, J lost 3 bases, and 0 bases stayed unmatched. The CDR3 is CASSQTGDTEAFF. The CDR3 coding sequence is TGCGCCAGCAGCCAAACAGGGGACACTGAAGCTTTCTTT.

A remark on this clone: The identical CDR3 is also encoded by other nucleotide sequences in the sample. The rearrangement joins TRBV6-5 to TRBJ2-1; 8 bases map to TRBD1. J lost 2 bases, V lost 3 bases, and 3 bases had no gene match. The V gene's germline CDR1 is MNHEY and CDR2 SVGAGI. This CDR3 region has 15 residues. CDR3 in amino acids: CASSYGQGTYNEQFF. The CDR3 DNA sequence: TGTGCCAGCAGTTATGGACAGGGAACCTACAATGAGCAGTTCTTC.

The chain joins TRBV6-6 to TRBJ2-5; the match to TRBD2 covers 7 bases. V was pared by 5 bases and J by 4 bases, with 7 bases of the junction left unmatched. This CDR3 is built from 14 residues. Per germline, CDR1 MNHNY and CDR2 SVGAGI (reference sequence). The CDR3 DNA sequence: TGTGCCAGCAGTCAGGGCGGGAGAGGAGAGACCCAGTACTTC. This translates into CASSQGGRGETQYF.

The chain joins TRBV6-6 to TRBJ1-5; weak D call: TRBD1 (5 bases). Germline V CDR1 and CDR2: MNHNY, SVGAGI (reference sequence). This CDR3 is built from 14 residues. V was pared by 2 bases and J by 6 bases, with 11 bases between. The CDR3 DNA sequence: TGTGCCAGCAGTTACAGGGGATCCTTTCAGCCCCAGCATTTT. It specifies CASSYRGSFQPQHF.

The chain carries TRBV19 and TRBJ2-5, with 13 bases matching TRBD2. Trimming cost V 6 bases and J 2 bases; bases outside gene matches: 12. Germline-derived CDR1 and CDR2 are LNHDA and SQIVND (reference sequence). The CDR3 contains 18 residues. CDR3 sequence (DNA): TGTGCCAGTAGCAGCGGAAAAACTAGCGGGAGGGCTCAAGAGACCCAGTACTTC. The encoded protein is CASSSGKTSGRAQETQYF.

V and J are TRBV7-9 and TRBJ1-1; D unresolved. Germline V gene data show CDR1 as SEHNR and CDR2 as FQNEAQ (reference sequence). The CDR3 totals 13 residues. Trimming removed 4 bases at V and 6 bases at J, with 12 bases between. In DNA, the CDR3 is TGTGCCAGCAGCTCGGGAGGGTTCGCTGAAGCTTTCTTT. Amino acid sequence: CASSSGGFAEAFF.